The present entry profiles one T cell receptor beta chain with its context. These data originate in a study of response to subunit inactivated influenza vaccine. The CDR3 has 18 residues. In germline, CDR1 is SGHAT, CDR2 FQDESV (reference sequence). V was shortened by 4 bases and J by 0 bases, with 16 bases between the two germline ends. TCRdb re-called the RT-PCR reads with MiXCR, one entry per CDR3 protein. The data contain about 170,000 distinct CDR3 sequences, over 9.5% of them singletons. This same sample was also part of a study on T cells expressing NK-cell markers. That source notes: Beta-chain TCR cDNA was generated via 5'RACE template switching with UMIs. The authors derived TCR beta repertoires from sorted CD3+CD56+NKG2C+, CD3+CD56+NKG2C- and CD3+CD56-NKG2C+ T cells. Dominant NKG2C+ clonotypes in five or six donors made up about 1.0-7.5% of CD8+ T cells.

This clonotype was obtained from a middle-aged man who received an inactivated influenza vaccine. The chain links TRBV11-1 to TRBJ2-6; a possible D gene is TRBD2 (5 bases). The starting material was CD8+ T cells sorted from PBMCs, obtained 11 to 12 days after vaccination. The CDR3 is CASSSTISTNSGANVLTF. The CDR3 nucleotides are TGTGCCAGCAGCTCGACTATCTCTACCAACTCTGGGGCCAACGTCCTGACTTTC.